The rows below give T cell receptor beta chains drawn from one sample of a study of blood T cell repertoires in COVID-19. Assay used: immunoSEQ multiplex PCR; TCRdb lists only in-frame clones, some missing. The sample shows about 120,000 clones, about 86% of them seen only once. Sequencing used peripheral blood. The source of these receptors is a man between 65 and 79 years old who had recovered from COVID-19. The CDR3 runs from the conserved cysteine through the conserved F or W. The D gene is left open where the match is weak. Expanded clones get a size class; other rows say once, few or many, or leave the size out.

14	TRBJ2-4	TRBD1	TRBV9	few	CASSVGTGENIQYF	TGTGCCAGCAGCGTAGGGACAGGGGAAAACATTCAGTACTTC
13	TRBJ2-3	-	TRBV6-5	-	CASNKGRTDTQYF	TGTGCCAGCAACAAGGGGCGCACAGATACGCAGTATTTT
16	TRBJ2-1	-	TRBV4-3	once	CASSQDYGGGLTEQFF	TGCGCCAGCAGCCAAGACTATGGGGGAGGCCTTACCGAGCAGTTCTTC
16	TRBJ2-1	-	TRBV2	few	CASSEAGGPWNNEQFF	TGTGCCAGCAGTGAAGCGGGGGGGCCGTGGAACAATGAGCAGTTCTTC
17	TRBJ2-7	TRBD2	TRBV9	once	CASSAAGGLAASYEQYF	TGTGCCAGCAGCGCGGCGGGCGGACTAGCGGCATCCTACGAGCAGTACTTC
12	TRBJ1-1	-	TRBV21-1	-	CASSKARGEAFF	TGTGCCAGCAGCAAAGCCAGAGGAGAAGCTTTCTTT
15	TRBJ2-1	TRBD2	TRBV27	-	CASRPRLAANNEQFF	TGTGCCAGCAGACCCAGACTAGCGGCCAACAATGAGCAGTTCTTC
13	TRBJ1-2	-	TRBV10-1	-	CASSEAPNYGYTF	TGCGCCAGCAGTGAAGCCCCCAACTATGGCTACACCTTC
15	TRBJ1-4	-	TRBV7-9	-	CASSLARGRNEKLFF	TGTGCCAGCAGCTTAGCGCGGGGGAGGAATGAAAAACTGTTTTTT
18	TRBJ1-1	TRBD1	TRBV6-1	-	CASSDTTGTGGRNTEAFF	TGTGCCAGCAGTGACACCACCGGGACAGGGGGCCGGAACACTGAAGCTTTCTTT
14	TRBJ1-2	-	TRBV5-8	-	CASSSRDTDYGYTF	TGTGCCAGCAGCTCCCGGGACACCGACTATGGCTACACCTTC
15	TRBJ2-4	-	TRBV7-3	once	CASSSRDTTNYIQYF	TGTGCCAGCAGCTCACGGGACACCACAAATTACATTCAGTACTTC
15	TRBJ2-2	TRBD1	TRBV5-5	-	CASRTGTGFAGELFF	TGTGCCAGCAGGACCGGGACAGGGTTCGCCGGGGAGCTGTTTTTT
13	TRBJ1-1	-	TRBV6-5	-	CASNSPLNTEAFF	TGTGCCAGCAACTCCCCGCTGAACACTGAAGCTTTCTTT
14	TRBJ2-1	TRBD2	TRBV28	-	CASTLGGRYNEQFF	TGTGCCAGCACCCTGGGCGGGAGATACAATGAGCAGTTCTTC
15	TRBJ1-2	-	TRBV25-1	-	CASSARAAGDYGYTF	TGTGCCAGCAGTGCCCGGGCCGCGGGGGACTATGGCTACACCTTC
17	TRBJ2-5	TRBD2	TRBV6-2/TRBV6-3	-	CASSWTSGGAYQETQYF	TGTGCCAGCAGTTGGACTAGCGGGGGGGCTTACCAAGAGACCCAGTACTTC
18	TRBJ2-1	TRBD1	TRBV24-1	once	CATSDSHLRTGNYNEQFF	TGTGCCACCAGTGATTCCCATCTAAGGACAGGGAACTACAATGAGCAGTTCTTC
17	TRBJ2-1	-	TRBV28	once	CASSFPIGGVSYNEQFF	TGTGCCAGCAGTTTTCCGATCGGCGGGGTCTCCTACAATGAGCAGTTCTTC
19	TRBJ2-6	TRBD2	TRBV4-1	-	CASSHQRGTGLSGANVLTF	TGCGCCAGCAGCCACCAGCGGGGAACAGGCCTCTCTGGGGCCAACGTCCTGACTTTC
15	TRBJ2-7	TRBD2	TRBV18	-	CASSRRTSGDNEQYF	TGTGCCAGCTCACGACGGACTAGCGGGGACAATGAGCAGTACTTC
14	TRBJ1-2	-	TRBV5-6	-	CASSLERDTLGYTF	TGTGCCAGCAGCTTGGAAAGGGACACCTTGGGCTACACCTTC
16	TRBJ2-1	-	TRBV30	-	CAWSGGNDPAYNEQFF	TGTGCCTGGAGTGGAGGGAACGACCCGGCCTACAATGAGCAGTTCTTC
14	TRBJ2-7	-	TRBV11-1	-	CASSLDRRGYEQYF	TGTGCCAGCAGCTTAGACAGGAGGGGCTACGAGCAGTACTTC
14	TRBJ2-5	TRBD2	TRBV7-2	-	CASSRAGGQETQYF	TGTGCCAGCAGCCGTGCCGGGGGGCAAGAGACCCAGTACTTC
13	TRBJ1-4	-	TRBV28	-	CASSRLEVEKLFF	TGTGCCAGCAGCCGTCTGGAGGTCGAAAAACTGTTTTTT
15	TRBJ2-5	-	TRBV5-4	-	CASSQDSSPVETQYF	TGTGCCAGCAGCCAAGACTCCAGTCCCGTAGAGACCCAGTACTTC
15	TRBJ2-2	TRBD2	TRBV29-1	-	CSVDTSGLNTGELFF	TGCAGCGTTGATACTAGCGGATTAAACACCGGGGAGCTGTTTTTT
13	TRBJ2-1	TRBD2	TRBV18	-	CASSATGGNEQFF	TGTGCCAGCTCGGCAACGGGGGGGAATGAGCAGTTCTTC
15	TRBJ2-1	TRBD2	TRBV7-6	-	CASSSLAGGANEQFF	TGTGCCAGCAGCTCACTAGCGGGAGGGGCCAATGAGCAGTTCTTC
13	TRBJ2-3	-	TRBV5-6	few	CASSLPGTDTQYF	TGTGCCAGCAGCTTGCCAGGCACAGATACGCAGTATTTT
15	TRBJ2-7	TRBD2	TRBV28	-	CASSSLAGPSYEQYF	TGTGCCAGCAGTTCACTAGCGGGACCCTCCTACGAGCAGTACTTC
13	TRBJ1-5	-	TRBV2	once	CASSRIETGPQHF	TGTGCCAGCAGTAGGATTGAAACGGGGCCCCAGCATTTT